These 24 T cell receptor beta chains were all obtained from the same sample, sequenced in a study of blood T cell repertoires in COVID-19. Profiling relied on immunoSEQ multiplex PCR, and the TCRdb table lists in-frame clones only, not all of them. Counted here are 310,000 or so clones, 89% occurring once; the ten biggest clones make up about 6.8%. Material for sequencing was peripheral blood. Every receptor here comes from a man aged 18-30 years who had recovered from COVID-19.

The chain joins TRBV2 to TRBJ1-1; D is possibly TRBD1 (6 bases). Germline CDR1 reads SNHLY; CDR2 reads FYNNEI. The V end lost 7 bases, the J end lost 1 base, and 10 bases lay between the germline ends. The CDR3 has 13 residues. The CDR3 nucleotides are TGTGCCAGCACTGGGACACAGAACACTGAAGCTTTCTTT. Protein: CASTGTQNTEAFF.

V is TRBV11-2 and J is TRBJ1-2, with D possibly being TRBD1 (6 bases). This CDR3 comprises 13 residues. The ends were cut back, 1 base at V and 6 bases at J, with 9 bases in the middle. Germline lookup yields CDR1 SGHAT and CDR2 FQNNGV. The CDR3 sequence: CASSLGQADGYTF. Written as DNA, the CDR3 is TGTGCCAGCAGCTTAGGACAGGCTGATGGCTACACCTTC. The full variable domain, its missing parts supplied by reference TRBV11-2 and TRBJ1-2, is EAGVAQSPRYKIIEKRQSVAFWCNPISGHATLYWYQQILGQGPKLLIQFQNNGVVDDSQLPKDRFSAERLKGVDSTLKIQPAKLEDSAVYLCASSLGQADGYTFGSGTRLTVV.

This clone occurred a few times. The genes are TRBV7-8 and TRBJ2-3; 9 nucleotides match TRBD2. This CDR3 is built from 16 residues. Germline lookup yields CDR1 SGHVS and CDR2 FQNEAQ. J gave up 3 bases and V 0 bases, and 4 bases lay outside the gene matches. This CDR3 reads CASSLAGGGATDTQYF. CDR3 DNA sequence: TGTGCCAGCAGCTTAGCGGGCGGGGGGGCAACAGATACGCAGTATTTT.

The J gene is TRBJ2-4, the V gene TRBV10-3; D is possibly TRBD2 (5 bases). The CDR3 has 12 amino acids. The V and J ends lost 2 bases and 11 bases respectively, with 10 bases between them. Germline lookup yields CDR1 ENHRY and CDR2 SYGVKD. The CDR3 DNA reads TGTGCCATCAGTGAGGCTCGGACTGTTCAGTACTTC. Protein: CAISEARTVQYF.

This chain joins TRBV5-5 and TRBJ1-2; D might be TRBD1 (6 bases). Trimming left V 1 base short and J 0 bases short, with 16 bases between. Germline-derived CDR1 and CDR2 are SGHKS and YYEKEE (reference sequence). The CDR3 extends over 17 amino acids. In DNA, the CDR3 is TGTGCCAGCAGCTTGCCCCAGGACAGCCGAGCTAACTATGGCTACACCTTC. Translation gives CASSLPQDSRANYGYTF. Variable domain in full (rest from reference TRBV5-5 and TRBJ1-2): DAGVTQSPTHLIKTRGQQVTLRCSPISGHKSVSWYQQVLGQGPQFIFQYYEKEERGRGNFPDRFSARQFPNYSSELNVNALLLGDSALYLCASSLPQDSRANYGYTFGSGTRLTVV.

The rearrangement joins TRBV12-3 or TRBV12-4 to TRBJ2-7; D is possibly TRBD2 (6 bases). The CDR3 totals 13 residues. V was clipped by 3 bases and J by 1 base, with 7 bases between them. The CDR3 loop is CASSLGGSYEQYF. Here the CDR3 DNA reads TGTGCCAGCAGTTTGGGAGGTTCCTACGAGCAGTACTTC.

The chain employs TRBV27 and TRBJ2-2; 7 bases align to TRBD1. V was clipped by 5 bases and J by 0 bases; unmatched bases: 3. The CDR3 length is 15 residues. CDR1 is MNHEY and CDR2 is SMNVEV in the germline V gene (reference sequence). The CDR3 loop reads CASSQGTANTGELFF. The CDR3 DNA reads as TGTGCCAGCAGTCAAGGGACAGCGAACACCGGGGAGCTGTTTTTT.

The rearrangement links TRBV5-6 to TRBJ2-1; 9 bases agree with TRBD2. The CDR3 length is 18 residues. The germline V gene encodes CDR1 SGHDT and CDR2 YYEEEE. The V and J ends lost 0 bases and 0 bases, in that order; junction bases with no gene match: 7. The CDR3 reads CASSLARFSGSSYNEQFF. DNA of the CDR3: TGTGCCAGCAGCTTGGCCCGCTTTAGCGGGAGCTCCTACAATGAGCAGTTCTTC.

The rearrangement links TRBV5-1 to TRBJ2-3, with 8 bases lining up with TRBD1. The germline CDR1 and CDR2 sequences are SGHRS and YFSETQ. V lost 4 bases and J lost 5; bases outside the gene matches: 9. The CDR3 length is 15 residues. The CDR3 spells CASSDGDRWGDTQYF. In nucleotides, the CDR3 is TGCGCCAGCAGCGACGGGGACAGGTGGGGAGATACGCAGTATTTT.

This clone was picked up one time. CDR3 loop: CASDRGRDEQYF. CDR3 coding DNA: TGTGCCAGCGACCGAGGCAGGGATGAGCAGTACTTC. V and J are TRBV5-6 and TRBJ2-7; tentatively, D is TRBD1 (5 bases). Trimming took 7 bases from V and 7 from J, leaving 15 bases between them. The CDR3 covers 12 residues. CDR1 and CDR2 (germline): SGHDT, YYEEEE.

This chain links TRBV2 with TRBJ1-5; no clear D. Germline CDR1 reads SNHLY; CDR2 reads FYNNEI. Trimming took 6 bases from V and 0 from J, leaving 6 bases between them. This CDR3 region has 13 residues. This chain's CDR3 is CASRAYSNQPQHF. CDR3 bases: TGTGCCAGCAGGGCTTATAGCAATCAGCCCCAGCATTTT.

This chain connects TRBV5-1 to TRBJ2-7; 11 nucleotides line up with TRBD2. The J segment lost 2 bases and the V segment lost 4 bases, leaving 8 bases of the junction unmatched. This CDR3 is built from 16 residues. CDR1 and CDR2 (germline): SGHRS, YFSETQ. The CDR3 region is CASSRGSSGGPYEQYF. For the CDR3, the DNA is TGCGCCAGCAGCCGGGGATCTAGCGGGGGGCCCTACGAGCAGTACTTC. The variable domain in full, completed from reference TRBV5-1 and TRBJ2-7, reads KAGVTQTPRYLIKTRGQQVTLSCSPISGHRSVSWYQQTPGQGLQFLFEYFSETQRNKGNFPGRFSGRQFSNSRSEMNVSTLELGDSALYLCASSRGSSGGPYEQYFGPGTRLTVT.

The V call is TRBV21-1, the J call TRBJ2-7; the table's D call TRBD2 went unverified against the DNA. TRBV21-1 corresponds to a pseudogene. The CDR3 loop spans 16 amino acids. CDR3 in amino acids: CASSVRRDLPTYEQYF. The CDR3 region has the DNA TGTGCCAGCAGCGTTCGCCGGGACTTGCCAACCTACGAGCAGTACTTC.

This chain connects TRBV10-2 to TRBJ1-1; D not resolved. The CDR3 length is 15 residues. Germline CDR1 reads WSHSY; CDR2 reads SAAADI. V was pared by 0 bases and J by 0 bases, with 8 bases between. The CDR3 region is CASSESWGVNTEAFF. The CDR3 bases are TGCGCCAGCAGTGAGTCATGGGGAGTGAACACTGAAGCTTTCTTT.

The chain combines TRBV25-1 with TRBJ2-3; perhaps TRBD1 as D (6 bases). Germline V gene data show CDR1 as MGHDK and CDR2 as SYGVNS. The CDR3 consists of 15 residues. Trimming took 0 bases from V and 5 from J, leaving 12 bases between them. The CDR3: CASSEYRGGGDTQYF. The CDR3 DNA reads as TGTGCCAGCAGTGAATACAGGGGTGGCGGAGATACGCAGTATTTT. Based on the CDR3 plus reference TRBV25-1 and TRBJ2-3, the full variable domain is EADIYQTPRYLVIGTGKKITLECSQTMGHDKMYWYQQDPGMELHLIHYSYGVNSTEKGDLSSESTVSRIRTEHFPLTLESARPSHTSQYLCASSEYRGGGDTQYFGPGTRLTVL.

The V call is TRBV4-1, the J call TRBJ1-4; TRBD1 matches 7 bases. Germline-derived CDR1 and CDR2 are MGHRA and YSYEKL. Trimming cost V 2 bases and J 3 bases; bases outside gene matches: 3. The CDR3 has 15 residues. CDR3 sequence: CASSQPGQSNEKLFF. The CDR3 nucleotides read TGCGCCAGCAGCCAACCGGGACAGTCTAATGAAAAACTGTTTTTT.

In DNA form, the CDR3 reads TGTGCCAGCAGGTCCTTTTTCGGTGAAGCTTTCTTT. Translating it yields CASRSFFGEAFF. The rearrangement uses TRBV12-3 or TRBV12-4 and TRBJ1-1, with D hard to call. Trimming shortened V by 6 bases and J by 7 bases, and 12 bases separated the two germline ends. The CDR3 sequence is 12 residues long.

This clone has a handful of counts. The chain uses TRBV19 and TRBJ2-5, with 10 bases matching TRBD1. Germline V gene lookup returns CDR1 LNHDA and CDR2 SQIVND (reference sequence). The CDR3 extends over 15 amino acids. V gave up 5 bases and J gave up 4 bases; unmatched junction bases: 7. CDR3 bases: TGTGCCAGTAGTGAGGGGACAGGGGCAGGAGAGACCCAGTACTTC. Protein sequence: CASSEGTGAGETQYF.

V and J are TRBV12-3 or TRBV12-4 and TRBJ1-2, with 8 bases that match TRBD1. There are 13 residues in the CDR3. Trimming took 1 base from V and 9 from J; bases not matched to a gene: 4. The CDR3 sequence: CASSLVQGASYTF. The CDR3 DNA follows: TGTGCCAGCAGTTTAGTGCAGGGGGCAAGCTACACCTTC.

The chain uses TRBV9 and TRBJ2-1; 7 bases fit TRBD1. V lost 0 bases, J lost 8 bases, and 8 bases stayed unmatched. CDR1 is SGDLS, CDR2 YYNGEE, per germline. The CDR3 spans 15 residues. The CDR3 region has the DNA TGTGCCAGCAGCGTAGAAACAGGGGTTTTCGATGAGCAGTTCTTC. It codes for CASSVETGVFDEQFF.

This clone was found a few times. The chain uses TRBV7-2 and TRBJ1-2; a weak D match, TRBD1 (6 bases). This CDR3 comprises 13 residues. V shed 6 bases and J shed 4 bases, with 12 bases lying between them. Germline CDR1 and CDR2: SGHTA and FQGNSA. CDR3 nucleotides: TGTGCCAGCAGAAGGACAGAGACCTATGGCTACACCTTC. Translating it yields CASRRTETYGYTF.

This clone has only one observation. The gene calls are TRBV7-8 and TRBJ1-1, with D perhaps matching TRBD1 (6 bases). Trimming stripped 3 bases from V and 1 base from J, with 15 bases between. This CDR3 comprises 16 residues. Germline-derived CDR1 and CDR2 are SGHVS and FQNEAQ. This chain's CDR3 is CASSLGQGLRNTEAFF. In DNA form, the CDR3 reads TGTGCCAGCAGCTTGGGGCAGGGGCTGAGGAACACTGAAGCTTTCTTT. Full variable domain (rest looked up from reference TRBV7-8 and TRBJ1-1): GAGVSQSPRYKVAKRGQDVALRCDPISGHVSLFWYQQALGQGPEFLTYFQNEAQLDKSGLPSDRFFAERPEGSVSTLKIQRTQQEDSAVYLCASSLGQGLRNTEAFFGQGTRLTVV.

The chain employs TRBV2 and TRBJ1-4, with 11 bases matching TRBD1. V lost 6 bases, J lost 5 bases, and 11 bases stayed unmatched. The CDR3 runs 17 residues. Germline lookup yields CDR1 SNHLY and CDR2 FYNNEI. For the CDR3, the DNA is TGTGCCAGCAGATCCGGGACAGGGGGACGAAGAAATGAAAAACTGTTTTTT. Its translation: CASRSGTGGRRNEKLFF.

CDR3 coding DNA: TGTGCCAGCAGCGTAGGCGGGCCGACGAACACTGAAGCTTTCTTT. Translated: CASSVGGPTNTEAFF. The chain recombines TRBV9 with TRBJ1-1; D call uncertain. The CDR3 has 15 amino acids. Germline V CDR1 and CDR2: SGDLS, YYNGEE. Trimming removed 0 bases at V and 1 base at J, with 10 bases between.